A selection of T cell receptor beta chains follows, all from one sample in a study of CD8 T cells in Susac syndrome. MiXCR, applied by TCRdb to the immunoSEQ multiplex PCR reads, yields one record per CDR3 protein. The sample records roughly 130,000 distinct CDR3 sequences, nearly 95% being singletons. The sample consisted of CD4+ T cells from PBMCs. All receptors derive from a human donor in good health. Each CDR3 is given with its conserved first and last residue. The order of the fields is CDR3 length, D gene, J gene, clone size, V gene, CDR3 DNA, CDR3 protein. The D gene is left open where the match is weak. Size is omitted from some rows. Given values are once, few, many or a class for expanded clones.

>15|-|TRBJ2-1|-|TRBV15
TGTGCCACCAGAGGAGGCTCTAGCTCCTACAATGAGCAGTTCTTC
CATRGGSSSYNEQFF
>15|-|TRBJ2-5|once|TRBV18
TGTGCCAGCTCACCCGTTCCTAGTGCGCAAGAGACCCAGTACTTC
CASSPVPSAQETQYF
>14|TRBD2|TRBJ2-5|-|TRBV5-1
TGCGCCAGCAGCGGCGGGAGTCAACGGGCTGCCCAGTACTTC
CASSGGSQRAAQYF
>15|-|TRBJ1-5|once|TRBV5-1
TGCGCCAGCAGCTTGGGGGGGGAGAACAATCAGCCCCAGCATTTT
CASSLGGENNQPQHF
>14|TRBD1|TRBJ1-2|-|TRBV29-1
TGCAGCGTTTTCTTCGGACAGGGGAAAGATGGCTACACCTTC
CSVFFGQGKDGYTF
>16|TRBD2|TRBJ2-2|-|TRBV5-6
TGTGCCAGCACGCTACCGACTAGCGAGAACACCGGGGAGCTGTTTTTT
CASTLPTSENTGELFF
>15|TRBD1|TRBJ1-2|-|TRBV12-3/TRBV12-4
TGTGCCAGCAGTCCAGGACAGGGTTATAGCTATGGCTACACCTTC
CASSPGQGYSYGYTF
>17|TRBD1|TRBJ1-1|once|TRBV6-4
TGTGCCAGCAGCCCGGACAGGGTATTTATCCTGAACACTGAAGCTTTCTTT
CASSPDRVFILNTEAFF
>17|-|TRBJ1-6|-|TRBV7-2
TGTGCCAGCAGCTTAGGACCCCCAGGAGTCGTAGGATTCACCCTCCACTTT
CASSLGPPGVVGFTLHF
>13|-|TRBJ1-3|-|TRBV30
TGTGCCTGGAGTAACGGGGGCGGAAACACCATATATTTT
CAWSNGGGNTIYF
>14|TRBD2|TRBJ2-7|-|TRBV7-7
TGTGCCAGCAGCTTAGATCTAGCGGGAGGGGAGCAGTACTTC
CASSLDLAGGEQYF
>17|-|TRBJ1-1|-|TRBV5-1
TGCGCCAGCAGCTTGGAAGTGAGGGCGAGTAGAGGAACTGAAGCTTTCTTT
CASSLEVRASRGTEAFF
>12|-|TRBJ2-3|-|TRBV29-1
TGCAGTTCGGGTGTGGGATCAGATACGCAGTATTTT
CSSGVGSDTQYF
>15|TRBD2|TRBJ2-2|once|TRBV18
TGTGCCAGCTCACCACAGCGGGAGAATCCCGGGGAGCTGTTTTTT
CASSPQRENPGELFF
>14|-|TRBJ2-7|-|TRBV14
TGTGCCAGCAGCCAAGTAATAGGTCTGGACGAGCAGTACTTC
CASSQVIGLDEQYF
>11|-|TRBJ2-7|-|TRBV12-3/TRBV12-4
TGTGCCAGCGGACGCCGAGGGGAGCAGTACTTC
CASGRRGEQYF
>14|TRBD1|TRBJ2-1|-|TRBV30
TGTGCCTGGTCTCCCGGATCAGGGGGCGATGAGCAGTTCTTC
CAWSPGSGGDEQFF
>13|-|TRBJ2-7|-|TRBV9
TGTGCCAGCAGCGGATCCCTCAACTTGGAGCAGTACTTC
CASSGSLNLEQYF
>15|TRBD2|TRBJ2-1|-|TRBV7-2
TGTGCCAGCAGCCGACTAGCGGGAGGGCCCGATGAGCAGTTCTTC
CASSRLAGGPDEQFF
>14|TRBD1|TRBJ1-5|-|TRBV6-5
TGTGCCAGCAGTTCCAGGGGGCGCGATCAGCCCCAGCATTTT
CASSSRGRDQPQHF
>14|-|TRBJ1-1|-|TRBV6-4
TGTGCCAGCAGTGACCCGCCAGGGAACACTGAAGCTTTCTTT
CASSDPPGNTEAFF
>13|-|TRBJ1-1|-|TRBV28
TGTGCCAGCAGCAGACCAGCGAACACTGAAGCTTTCTTT
CASSRPANTEAFF
>12|TRBD1|TRBJ1-2|-|TRBV18
TGTGCCAGCTCACGTACAGGGGTTGACTACACCTTC
CASSRTGVDYTF
>15|-|TRBJ1-3|-|TRBV29-1
TGCAGCGTTGAATCGGGGGCAGGGGTCGGAAACACCATATATTTT
CSVESGAGVGNTIYF
>21|TRBD2|TRBJ2-5|-|TRBV6-1
TGTGCCAGCAGATCGGGCGGGAGGGCCTCGTTTGACCGACTACTCAGGGAGACCCAGTACTTC
CASRSGGRASFDRLLRETQYF
>13|-|TRBJ2-7|-|TRBV29-1
TGCAGCGTTGACAGGGCAGGCACCTTCGAGCAGTACTTC
CSVDRAGTFEQYF
>13|-|TRBJ1-5|-|TRBV12-3/TRBV12-4
TGTGCCAGCAGTTTTACGGGGAATCAGCCCCAGCATTTT
CASSFTGNQPQHF
>16|TRBD1|TRBJ1-4|-|TRBV5-1
TGCGCCAGCAGCTCCGGGACAGCATCAAAGGGGGAAAAACTGTTTTTT
CASSSGTASKGEKLFF
>15|-|TRBJ2-5|-|TRBV7-9
TGTGCCAGCAGCTTAAATGGACACCGCCAAGAGACCCAGTACTTC
CASSLNGHRQETQYF
>14|TRBD2|TRBJ2-1|-|TRBV20-1
TGCAGTGCTAGTTTCGAAGGACTAGGTAATGAGCAGTTCTTC
CSASFEGLGNEQFF
>14|-|TRBJ2-4|-|TRBV30
TGTGCCTGGGCACTAGATCCTTCGGGAAACATTCAGTACTTC
CAWALDPSGNIQYF
>11|-|TRBJ2-7|-|TRBV3-1
TGTGCCAGCAGCCAAATCTACGAGCAGTACTTC
CASSQIYEQYF
>13|TRBD2|TRBJ2-1|-|TRBV29-1
TGCAGCGTCGGACTAGCGGGAGGCCAGGAGCAGTTCTTC
CSVGLAGGQEQFF
>15|-|TRBJ1-4|-|TRBV3-1
TGTGCCAGCAGCCAAGGAGGAGGAGGGAATGAAAAACTGTTTTTT
CASSQGGGGNEKLFF
>13|TRBD2|TRBJ2-7|-|TRBV18
TGTGCCAGCTCACGCACTAGCGGCCGAGAGCAGTACTTC
CASSRTSGREQYF
>15|-|TRBJ2-7|-|TRBV5-1
TGCGCCAGCAGCTTGGTCGCCAGCCGTAGAAACGAGCAGTACTTC
CASSLVASRRNEQYF
>13|-|TRBJ2-7|-|TRBV12-3/TRBV12-4
TGTGCCAGCAGACCCACAGGGTTACACGAGCAGTACTTC
CASRPTGLHEQYF
>15|TRBD1|TRBJ1-1|-|TRBV20-1
TGCAGTGCTAGAGATAGTCGGGGGACAGGGGGTGAAGCTTTCTTT
CSARDSRGTGGEAFF
>15|TRBD2|TRBJ2-1|-|TRBV6-2/TRBV6-3
TGTGCCAGCAGTTTGCCCGGACTAGCGGGGGATGAGCAGTTCTTC
CASSLPGLAGDEQFF
>15|TRBD2|TRBJ2-7|-|TRBV7-2
TGTGCCAGCAGCCCGACTAGCGGGAGTGTCAACGAGCAGTACTTC
CASSPTSGSVNEQYF
>15|-|TRBJ2-2|-|TRBV12-3/TRBV12-4
TGTGCCAGCAGCCTAGAGGGCGGGATAGGCGGGGAGCTGTTTTTT
CASSLEGGIGGELFF
>14|TRBD1|TRBJ1-2|-|TRBV20-1
TGCAGTGCTAGAATCAGGGGGCGGGAGGGCGGCTACACCTTC
CSARIRGREGGYTF
>13|-|TRBJ2-7|-|TRBV7-9
TGTGCCAGCAGCTCCAGGGGACCGTACGGGCAGTACTTC
CASSSRGPYGQYF
>9|-|TRBJ2-7|-|TRBV27
TGTGCCAGCAGTTTCCCCCCCTACTTC
CASSFPPYF
>13|-|TRBJ2-5|-|TRBV20-1
TGCAGTGCTAGGGAGACTCTTAAAGAGACCCAGTACTTC
CSARETLKETQYF
>16|TRBD1|TRBJ2-4|-|TRBV4-2
TGTGCCAGCAGCCACCTCGACAACAGGGACAGAAACATTCAGTACTTC
CASSHLDNRDRNIQYF
>14|-|TRBJ2-5|-|TRBV18
TGTGCCAGCTCACCACCGAGGGGCCAAGAGACCCAGTACTTC
CASSPPRGQETQYF
>14|-|TRBJ1-1|-|TRBV12-3/TRBV12-4
TGTGCCAGCAGTTTGTACGGGGGGGGCACTGAAGCTTTCTTT
CASSLYGGGTEAFF
>11|-|TRBJ2-5|-|TRBV28
TGTGCCAGCAGTTTACAGGGTCTCCAGTACTTC
CASSLQGLQYF
>12|-|TRBJ2-7|-|TRBV28
TGTGCCAGCAGTAGCAGGGCCTACGAGCAGTACTTC
CASSSRAYEQYF
>13|-|TRBJ1-2|-|TRBV28
TGTGCCACTCTCAGGGACGGCTCCTATGGCTACACCTTC
CATLRDGSYGYTF
>12|-|TRBJ2-5|-|TRBV19
TGTGCCAGTTCAACTCGAGAAGGGACCCAGTACTTC
CASSTREGTQYF
>15|TRBD2|TRBJ2-1|-|TRBV6-1
TGTGCCAGCAGTGATCGACTAGCGGGAAACAATGAGCAGTTCTTC
CASSDRLAGNNEQFF
>12|-|TRBJ2-1|once|TRBV25-1
TGTGCCAGCAGTCCCGGGTACGGCGAGCAGTTCTTC
CASSPGYGEQFF
>13|TRBD2|TRBJ2-5|-|TRBV20-1
TGCAGTGTGGGCGGGACTAGAAAAGAGACCCAGTACTTC
CSVGGTRKETQYF